The 26 T cell receptor beta chains below come from one sample, sequenced in a study of CD8+CD57+ T cells in acquired aplastic anemia. The sequenced patients had an expansion of CD8+CD57+ cells seen by flow cytometry. Profiles of TCR beta VDJ and CDR3 were generated from a genomic DNA template. One entry per CDR3 protein, called by TCRdb with MiXCR from the reads. The sample yields hundreds of thousands of distinct CDR3 sequences, around a third seen once. Sequenced input: sorted CD4+, CD8+, or CD8+CD57+ T cells (not recorded which) from PBMCs. Receptors were obtained from a human donor with aplastic anemia.

This clonotype appeared many times. The rearrangement links TRBV7-9 to TRBJ1-1; D call uncertain. Per germline, CDR1 SEHNR and CDR2 FQNEAQ (reference sequence). V was shortened by 1 base and J by 0 bases, with 12 bases between the two germline ends. The CDR3 totals 16 residues. CDR3 in DNA: TGTGCCAGCAGCTTAGAATTCGGGTTCATGAACACTGAAGCTTTCTTT. Residues: CASSLEFGFMNTEAFF. Drawing the rest from reference TRBV7-9 and TRBJ1-1, the complete variable domain is DTGVSQNPRHKITKRGQNVTFRCDPISEHNRLYWYRQTLGQGPEFLTYFQNEAQLEKSRLLSDRFSAERPKGSFSTLEIQRTEQGDSAMYLCASSLEFGFMNTEAFFGQGTRLTVV.

Remarks on this clonotype: This may arise from a read error, as a much more abundant clone is one base away. This sequence joins TRBV29-1 and TRBJ2-1; 7 bases are a match to TRBD2. This CDR3 region has 13 residues. The germline gives CDR1 SQVTM, CDR2 ANQGSEA. CDR3 nucleotides: TGCAGCGTTGGAATAGCGGGTTCCACGGAGCAGTCCTTC. Its translation is CSVGIAGSTEQSF.

This chain links TRBV11-2 with TRBJ2-1; 13 positions agree with TRBD2. Germline V gene sequence: CDR1 SGHAT, CDR2 FQNNGV. Trimming removed 5 bases from V and 9 bases from J; junction bases left unmatched: 13. The CDR3 has 17 residues. The DNA for the CDR3 is TGTGCCAGCAGCACTCCCCCTGGACTAGCGGGAGAGGGTGAGCAGTTCTTC. This encodes CASSTPPGLAGEGEQFF.

This clonotype was observed many times. V and J are TRBV7-2 and TRBJ1-6, with D maybe TRBD1 (5 bases). This CDR3 has 14 residues. CDR1 and CDR2 (germline): SGHTA, FQGNSA. V was trimmed by 10 bases and J by 5 bases, leaving 15 bases between them. The CDR3 region has the DNA TGTGCCACGGAGACAGCTTCCGATAATTCACCCCTCCACTTT. Its translation is CATETASDNSPLHF.

The chain uses TRBV27 and TRBJ1-2; weak D call: TRBD1 (6 bases). The CDR3 has 16 amino acids. Germline V gene lookup returns CDR1 MNHEY and CDR2 SMNVEV (reference sequence). The V end lost 2 bases, the J end lost 4 bases, and 17 bases lay between the germline ends. The CDR3 DNA sequence: TGTGCCAGCAGTTTAACCCCACAGGGAAGTGGCTATGGCTACACCTTC. It specifies CASSLTPQGSGYGYTF.

The table lists this clonotype with many counts. The chain links TRBV19 to TRBJ2-2; D possibly corresponds to TRBD1 (6 bases). From germline, CDR1 is LNHDA and CDR2 SQIVND (reference sequence). V dropped 9 bases and J dropped 8 bases, with 7 bases sitting between them. This CDR3 is built from 10 residues. The CDR3 spells CASGQGELFF. The CDR3 nucleotides read TGTGCCAGCGGACAGGGGGAGCTGTTTTTT.

On this clonotype itself: A much larger clonotype is one base distant, so this may be a read error. V usage is TRBV7-6 and J usage is TRBJ1-1, with a weak D call TRBD1 (6 bases). Trimming stripped 7 bases from V and 4 bases from J, with 22 bases between. The CDR3 consists of 16 residues. Germline V gives CDR1 SGHVS, CDR2 FNYEAQ. The DNA of the CDR3 is TGTGCCAGCACGACGCACCCTACAGGGCTGAGCACTGAAGCTTTCTTT. Encoded protein: CASTTHPTGLSTEAFF.

The CDR3 nucleotides read TGCGCCAGCTCCCGGGACAGGCAGCTCGTCTACTATGGCTACACCTTC. Residues: CASSRDRQLVYYGYTF. The J gene is TRBJ1-2, the V gene TRBV10-2; 8 positions match TRBD1. V dropped 8 bases and J dropped 3; count of bases not matched to a gene: 14. CDR1 WSHSY and CDR2 SAAADI come from the germline V gene. The CDR3 is 16 residues long.

The chain couples TRBV4-3 to TRBJ2-2; D is perhaps TRBD2 (6 bases). V was shortened by 0 bases and J by 3 bases, with 11 bases between the two germline ends. The germline V gene has CDR1 LGHNA and CDR2 YSLEER. There are 16 residues in the CDR3. The CDR3 loop reads CASSQDPPGDTGELFF. The CDR3 nucleotides are TGCGCCAGCAGCCAAGATCCCCCGGGGGACACCGGGGAGCTGTTTTTT.

In regard to this clonotype: It may be a read error: a sequence one base away is much more abundant. The chain carries TRBV19 and TRBJ1-1; no reliable D call. In germline, CDR1 is LNHDA, CDR2 SQIVND (reference sequence). The CDR3 spans 14 residues. The CDR3 DNA is TGTGCCAGTAGTATTCTGGCAGCGAACGCTGAAGCTTTCTTT. This encodes CASSILAANAEAFF.

This clonotype was seen ten or more times. The rearrangement uses TRBV7-2 and TRBJ1-5; D might be TRBD1 (6 bases). V was shortened by 4 bases and J by 4 bases, with 11 bases between the two germline ends. The CDR3 runs 14 residues. Germline V gene data show CDR1 as SGHTA and CDR2 as FQGNSA. CDR3 coding DNA: TGTGCCAGCAGCTCGACAGGACATAATCAGCCCCAGCATTTT. Encoded protein: CASSSTGHNQPQHF.

This rearrangement joins TRBV29-1 to TRBJ2-5; 7 bases map to TRBD2. CDR1 SQVTM and CDR2 ANQGSEA come from the germline V gene. The CDR3 is 14 amino acids. Trimming at V came to 6 bases and at J to 5 bases, leaving 12 bases not matched to a gene. The CDR3, as DNA: TGCAGCGTGACGGAGCGGGGCAGGAGGGAGACCCAGTACTTC. It specifies CSVTERGRRETQYF.

This clonotype was observed a handful of times. The chain combines TRBV12-3 or TRBV12-4 with TRBJ1-5; a weak D match, TRBD1 (5 bases). CDR3 length: 13 amino acids. Trimming removed 2 bases at V and 9 bases at J, with 11 bases between. The chain's CDR3 is CASSLLLQGPQHF. The CDR3 region has the DNA TGTGCCAGCAGTTTACTGTTGCAGGGGCCCCAGCATTTT.

This clonotype occurred a few times. The chain links TRBV7-2 to TRBJ2-5; D is perhaps TRBD2 (6 bases). This CDR3 is built from 14 residues. The V gene lost 3 bases and the J gene lost 1 base, with 9 bases spanning the gap. Germline-derived CDR1 and CDR2 are SGHTA and FQGNSA. The CDR3 DNA reads TGTGCCAGCAGCTTTGGTAGCGGCCAAGAGACCCAGTACTTC. This sequence encodes CASSFGSGQETQYF.

This clonotype was seen only a few times. The genes are TRBV20-1 and TRBJ2-7, with 8 bases matching TRBD2. Germline CDR1 is DFQATT and CDR2 is SNEGSKA (reference sequence). Unmatched junction bases numbered 13, after V lost 1 base and J lost 5 bases. The length of the CDR3 is 16 residues. The CDR3 protein is CSARGASGGGPHEQYF. CDR3 coding DNA: TGCAGTGCTAGAGGGGCCAGTGGCGGGGGGCCCCACGAGCAGTACTTC.

A few counts support this clonotype. The chain has TRBV6-1 and TRBJ1-2; weak D call: TRBD1 (6 bases). Germline V gives CDR1 MNHNS, CDR2 SASEGT. The CDR3 totals 15 residues. The V gene lost 6 bases and the J gene lost 2 bases, with 16 bases spanning the gap. The CDR3 DNA follows: TGTGCCAGCAGAGGGGGGACTTACCCAAACTATGGCTACACCTTC. It codes for CASRGGTYPNYGYTF.

The CDR3: CASNLGAQAYEQYF. CDR3 nucleotide sequence: TGTGCCAGCAATCTGGGGGCGCAGGCCTACGAGCAGTACTTC. The chain recombines TRBV7-9 with TRBJ2-7, with a tentative D call TRBD1 (6 bases). This CDR3 has 14 amino acids. The V gene lost 7 bases and the J gene lost 2 bases, with 15 bases spanning the gap. The germline V gene has CDR1 SEHNR and CDR2 FQNEAQ (reference sequence).

This clonotype was seen a handful of times. V is TRBV27 and J is TRBJ1-6; no clear D. This CDR3 is built from 12 residues. The V and J ends lost 5 bases and 7 bases respectively, with 6 bases between them. The germline V gene has CDR1 MNHEY and CDR2 SMNVEV (reference sequence). The CDR3, as DNA: TGTGCCAGCAGTAAGGACAATTCACCCCTCCACTTT. It codes for CASSKDNSPLHF.

In this sample, this clonotype turned up many times. The chain has TRBV20-1 and TRBJ2-7; D possibly corresponds to TRBD1 (6 bases). The V end was cut by 7 bases, the J end by 2 bases, with 18 bases between. The CDR3 extends over 14 amino acids. Germline-derived CDR1 and CDR2 are DFQATT and SNEGSKA (reference sequence). For the CDR3, the DNA is TGCAGTGTTCGCCGGGACATTTCGGCCTACGAGCAGTACTTC. It specifies CSVRRDISAYEQYF.

This chain links TRBV20-1 with TRBJ1-1; D is unclear. Germline assignment: CDR1 DFQATT and CDR2 SNEGSKA (reference sequence). The CDR3 sequence is 14 residues long. Trimming removed 6 bases at V and 3 bases at J, with 17 bases between. The CDR3 DNA follows: TGCAGTGCCCCCAAGGAGGGAAGAGACACTGAAGCTTTCTTT. It is translated as CSAPKEGRDTEAFF.

This clonotype was counted a few times. This chain joins TRBV15 and TRBJ1-2; 12 bases align to TRBD1. Germline V gives CDR1 LNHNV, CDR2 YYDKDF (reference sequence). Unmatched junction bases numbered 9, after V lost 0 bases and J lost 7 bases. The CDR3 spans 17 residues. The CDR3: CATSRDQLGQGATGYTF. Written as DNA, the CDR3 is TGTGCCACCAGCAGAGATCAGTTGGGACAGGGGGCTACTGGCTACACCTTC.

The chain couples TRBV10-3 to TRBJ1-1; 9 bases line up with TRBD1. The CDR3 covers 14 residues. The germline V gene encodes CDR1 ENHRY and CDR2 SYGVKD. J gave up 5 bases and V 6 bases, and 7 bases lay outside the gene matches. The CDR3 region has the DNA TGTGCCATCAGAGGGACAGGGCAGGGTACTGAAGCTTTCTTT. It specifies CAIRGTGQGTEAFF.

The chain carries TRBV20-1 and TRBJ1-5, with D perhaps TRBD1 (6 bases). V was trimmed by 3 bases and J by 6 bases, leaving 12 bases between them. Germline CDR1 is DFQATT and CDR2 is SNEGSKA (reference sequence). The CDR3 sequence is 13 residues long. The CDR3 reads CSARRGGGQPQHF. The DNA of the CDR3 is TGCAGTGCTAGGAGGGGGGGTGGTCAGCCCCAGCATTTT.

The V and J genes are TRBV19 and TRBJ2-6, with 7 bases lining up with TRBD1. The V and J ends lost 1 base and 0 bases, in that order; junction bases with no gene match: 6. This CDR3 comprises 18 residues. Germline CDR1 reads LNHDA; CDR2 reads SQIVND (reference sequence). The DNA for the CDR3 is TGTGCCAGTAGTATAGCCGGGACAGTACACTCTGGGGCCAACGTCCTGACTTTC. Translating gives CASSIAGTVHSGANVLTF.

This clonotype was picked up many times. J is TRBJ2-3 and V is TRBV24-1; D unclear. Trimming removed 3 bases at V and 3 bases at J, with 6 bases between. The germline V gene has CDR1 KGHDR and CDR2 SFDVKD. This CDR3 spans 13 amino acids. DNA of the CDR3: TGTGCCACCAGTGATGGCTTTACAGATACGCAGTATTTT. Its translation is CATSDGFTDTQYF.

On this clonotype itself: A much larger clone differs from this one at a single base, so this may be a read error. The rearrangement links TRBV2 to TRBJ1-1; maybe TRBD1 (5 bases). The ends were cut back, 4 bases at V and 4 bases at J, with 10 bases in the middle. This CDR3 spans 13 amino acids. CDR1 and CDR2 (germline): SNHLY, FYNNEI. CDR3 protein: CASSGDLSTEAFF. The CDR3 region has the DNA TGTGCCAGCAGTGGGGACTTGAGCACTGAAGCTTTCTTT.